What follows are 2 T cell receptor beta chains derived from one specimen sequenced in a study of T cells in Graves' hyperthyroidism and ophthalmopathy. What was amplified from RNA transcripts were TCR beta CDR3 regions. During a first-round RT-PCR of the TCR CDR3, the HTBI primer set was used. TCRdb itself ran the multiplex PCR reads through MiXCR, one entry per CDR3 protein. This sample has roughly 350,000 distinct CDR3 sequences, with 14% found just once. The sample taken for sequencing was blood. All receptors derive from a woman aged 25 to 39 with Graves' ophthalmopathy.

This clonotype occurred many times. V usage is TRBV12-5 and J usage is TRBJ2-3; no definite D call. The V and J ends lost 1 base and 7 bases respectively, with 3 bases between them. Germline values: CDR1 LGHNT, CDR2 FRNRAP. The CDR3 contains 11 residues. This CDR3 is CASGLENTQYF. The CDR3 DNA reads TGTGCTAGTGGTTTGGAAAATACGCAGTATTTT.

Many counts were recorded for this clonotype. The DNA for the CDR3 is TGTGCCACCAGCAGAGATGGACAGGGATCGGTATATGAGCAGTTCTTC. This translates into CATSRDGQGSVYEQFF. V gene TRBV15 combines with J gene TRBJ2-1; 8 positions match TRBD1. From germline, CDR1 is LNHNV and CDR2 YYDKDF (reference sequence). The CDR3 totals 16 residues. Trimming removed 0 bases from V and 8 bases from J; junction bases left unmatched: 9.